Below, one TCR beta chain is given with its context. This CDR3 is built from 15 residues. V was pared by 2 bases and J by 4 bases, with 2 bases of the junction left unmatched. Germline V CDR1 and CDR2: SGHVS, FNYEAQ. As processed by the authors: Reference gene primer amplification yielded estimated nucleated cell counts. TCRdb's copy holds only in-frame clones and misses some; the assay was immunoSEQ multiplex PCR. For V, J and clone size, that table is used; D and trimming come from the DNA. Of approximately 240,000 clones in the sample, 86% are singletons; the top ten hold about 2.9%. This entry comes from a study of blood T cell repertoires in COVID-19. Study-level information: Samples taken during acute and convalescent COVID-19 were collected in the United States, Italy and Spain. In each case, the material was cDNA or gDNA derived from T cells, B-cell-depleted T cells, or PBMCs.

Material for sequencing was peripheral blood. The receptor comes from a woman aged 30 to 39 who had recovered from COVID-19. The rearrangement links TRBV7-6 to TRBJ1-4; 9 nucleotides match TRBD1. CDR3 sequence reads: CASSLRTGDNEKLFF. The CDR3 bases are TGTGCCAGCAGCTTACGGACAGGGGATAATGAAAAACTGTTTTTT.